This T cell receptor (beta chain) is from a study of T-cell memory formation after mild COVID-19 (dated by TCRdb to the early 2020s). Notes on the research overall: Most TCR sequence clusters were specific to one of the two donors. In a couple of donors, T-cell clones that expanded and contracted after mild COVID-19 were tracked by sequencing TCRalpha and TCRbeta repertoires over time. The cohort comprised two young, previously healthy adult volunteers, one female and one male.

Ficoll-Paque density gradient centrifugation was the method used to isolate PBMCs. What the research found in general, with its limitations: Only two mild cases were covered in the study, and larger cohorts including severe cases with pre-infection samples were considered necessary. Some responding clones were detected in pre-infection memory, suggesting pre-existing cross-reactive memory T cells joined the SARS-CoV-2 response. Whether the second-wave clones peaking on day 37 were SARS-CoV-2 specific was not confirmed. Contracting CD4+ clones were found mainly in CM and EM memory subsets, while CD8+ clones were enriched in EMRA. Balanced CD4/CD8 phenotypes were observed for clones contracting from day 15 to 85, whereas a bias towards CD4+ was observed for a second wave of clones expanding from day 15 to 37.

CDR1 SGHRS and CDR2 YFSETQ are derived from the germline V gene. V was cut back by 0 bases and J by 1 base, leaving a gap of 8 bases between them. From the cysteine through the phenylalanine, the CDR3 covers 15 amino acids. Solely the CDR3 DNA is kept, with 45 bases framed from the first base. The reads were generated on an Illumina NovaSeq 6000. cDNA libraries for TCRalpha and TCRbeta were prepared by 5'RACE using constant-segment primers, with sample barcodes and unique molecular identifiers added. RNA was extracted from every sample with Trizol reagent. Library amplification was performed in two PCR steps, and a second sample barcode and Illumina TruSeq adapters were introduced in the second step. Sequencing of the libraries was done on an Illumina NovaSeq, producing 2 x 150 bp paired-end reads. As for how the authors treated the data: Demultiplexing of reads and collapsing into UMI-guided consensus sequences were performed with migec v1.2.7. Using mixcr v2.1.11, UMI consensuses were aligned to TRA and TRB V and J templates and then assembled into clonotypes. A clonotype was counted as expanded or contracted only if both edgeR and NoisET called the change significant, with noise models trained on biological replicates. For edgeR calls, the cutoffs were a false discovery rate-adjusted p below 0.01 and a log2 fold-change threshold of 1. As an exploratory analysis of dynamics, max-normalized trajectories of the 1000 most abundant clonotypes were examined with PCA combined with hierarchical clustering. Separately sequenced CD4+ and CD8+ repertoires were used to assign the CD4 or CD8 phenotype of responding clones. The raw public data were reprocessed by TCRdb itself: fastp quality trimming at Q25, MiXCR clonotype calling, in-frame beta chains only. One record per CDR3 amino acid sequence lists the most common genes and DNA. The V and J calls shown here were made by TCRdb, not taken from the authors' results. In this sample the table shows roughly 200,000 distinct CDR3 sequences, around 15% of which occur a single time. The top ten hold approximately 2% of the sample.

This clonotype showed up just a few times. This clone's antigen is unknown. There are no base qualities to consult, and no much larger clone falls within one base. The chain links TRBV5-1 with TRBJ2-4, with the identity of the D gene unclear. What was sequenced was PBMCs or a T cell subset sorted from them (not recorded which). The TCR was taken from an adult woman who had mild COVID-19 (a few samples of this study predate the infection). The sample titles of this study are shuffled in the database, so cell type and time point are left out; the donor was told from shared clones. The CDR3 here reads CASSLDRFAKNIQYF. DNA sequence: TGCGCCAGCAGCTTGGATCGGTTCGCCAAAAACATTCAGTACTTC.